A single sample is the source of the 10 T cell receptor beta chains below, sequenced in a study of blood T cell repertoires in COVID-19. TCRdb's copy holds only in-frame clones and misses some; the assay was immunoSEQ multiplex PCR. Of approximately 260,000 clones in the sample, approximately 86% were seen once. What was sequenced was peripheral blood. These receptors all stem from a man between 18 and 35 years old with active or convalescent COVID-19.

This clone was detected a few times. The V call is TRBV6-5, the J call TRBJ2-5, with TRBD2 identical over 7 bases. V shed 6 bases and J 9 bases; nucleotides not matched to a gene: 16. The CDR3 is made up of 15 amino acids. CDR1 is MNHEY and CDR2 is SVGAGI in the germline V gene. CDR3 in DNA: TGTGCCAGCAGCACCTCGGCGGGGGTACAAGGGGCCCAGTACTTC. Residues: CASSTSAGVQGAQYF.

This clone was found once. The chain recombines TRBV27 with TRBJ1-6; D call uncertain. Trimming cost V 5 bases and J 14 bases, with 19 bases left between them. Germline values: CDR1 MNHEY, CDR2 SMNVEV (reference sequence). The CDR3 spans 14 residues. The CDR3 DNA reads TGTGCCAGCAGTATGACGAGGGCCCCTCAATCCCTCCACTTT. This codes for CASSMTRAPQSLHF.

The genes are TRBV18 and TRBJ2-3; 11 bases align to TRBD2. Germline assignment: CDR1 KGHSH and CDR2 LQKENI. This CDR3 spans 17 amino acids. V lost 3 bases and J lost 6; bases outside the gene matches: 11. DNA for the CDR3: TGTGCCAGCTCACCGCCCCACTCACTAGCGGGAGTCGATACGCAGTATTTT. It codes for CASSPPHSLAGVDTQYF.

The V call is TRBV6-4, the J call TRBJ1-5, with D unclear. The V and J ends lost 4 bases and 2 bases respectively, with 6 bases between them. The CDR3 extends over 13 amino acids. Looked up from germline, CDR1 is MRHNA and CDR2 is SNTAGT. In DNA form, the CDR3 reads TGTGCCAGCAGTGCTGAGGGCAATCAGCCCCAGCATTTT. Protein product: CASSAEGNQPQHF.

CDR3 in DNA: TGTGCCAGCAGTTATGGCGGCCGCAGCTCCTACGAGCAGTACTTC. This sequence encodes CASSYGGRSSYEQYF. The genes are TRBV6-6 and TRBJ2-7; D call uncertain. Trimming stripped 3 bases from V and 0 bases from J, with 12 bases between. Per the germline V gene, CDR1 is MNHNY and CDR2 is SVGAGI (reference sequence). The CDR3 has 15 residues.

The V call is TRBV5-5, the J call TRBJ1-6; D gene ambiguous. There are 17 residues in the CDR3. Trimming removed 0 bases from V and 3 bases from J, with 13 bases in between. CDR1 and CDR2 from the germline V gene are SGHKS and YYEKEE (reference sequence). The DNA of the CDR3 is TGTGCCAGCAGCTTGGTAACTCTCCGCCTCTATAATTCACCCCTCCACTTT. Protein: CASSLVTLRLYNSPLHF.

This clone was picked up a small number of times. This rearrangement joins TRBV7-9 to TRBJ2-1; D may be TRBD1 (6 bases). CDR1 is SEHNR, CDR2 FQNEAQ, per germline (reference sequence). V was trimmed by 2 bases and J by 6 bases, leaving 20 bases between them. The CDR3 length is 17 residues. CDR3 nucleotides: TGTGCCAGCAGCTTAACCAGCAGGGGAGTAGTGGGCAATGAGCAGTTCTTC. Its translation is CASSLTSRGVVGNEQFF.

This chain uses TRBV11-2 with TRBJ2-5; TRBD2 agrees at 13 bases. The CDR3 consists of 20 residues. CDR1 and CDR2 (germline): SGHAT, FQNNGV. V trimming: 0 bases; J trimming: 5 bases; junction bases outside the gene matches: 15. In DNA form, the CDR3 reads TGTGCCAGCAGCTTAGATCCCCCAACCACTAGCGGGGGGGCTAGGGAGACCCAGTACTTC. It translates to CASSLDPPTTSGGARETQYF.

This clone turned up a few times. The J gene is TRBJ1-5, the V gene TRBV5-4; TRBD1 is a possible D gene (6 bases). Germline loops: CDR1 SGHNT, CDR2 YYREEE (reference sequence). V lost 4 bases and J 7 bases, leaving 9 bases between the germline ends. The CDR3 runs to 12 residues. Here the CDR3 DNA reads TGTGCCAGCAGCCAAAGGGGGCAGCCCCAGCATTTT. Its translation: CASSQRGQPQHF.

V gene TRBV30 combines with J gene TRBJ2-7; TRBD1 aligns across 9 bases. There are 13 residues in the CDR3. V trimming: 3 bases; J trimming: 5 bases; junction bases outside the gene matches: 5. Germline V gene lookup returns CDR1 GTSNPN and CDR2 SVGIG (reference sequence). This CDR3 is CAWSRDRVHEQYF. CDR3 DNA sequence: TGTGCCTGGAGCCGGGACAGGGTACACGAGCAGTACTTC.